This entry describes one T cell receptor beta chain. Its antigen is still unknown. V lost 0 bases and J 5 bases, leaving 11 bases between the germline ends. Germline CDR1 SGDLS, CDR2 YYNGEE. This CDR3 region has 14 residues. The sample is drawn from a study of shared clonotypes between healthy human individuals. Background on the study: Three CD4 naive, three CD4 memory, two CD8 naive and one CD8 memory plate were used per donor.

Sorted subsets were amplified in replicate PCRs using 200 ng DNA, 25,000 to 30,000 T cell genomes. Profiled with immunoSEQ multiplex PCR; TCRdb holds only in-frame clones, not every one. The sample has nearly 2 million clones, approximately 94% seen once. Naive CD8 cells, CD45RO-negative and positively selected for CCR7, excluded terminally differentiated effector memory CD45RA+ cells. Study-wide findings and caveats: Sampling covered blood only; tissue repertoires likely differ.

The specimen was naive CD8+ T cells sorted from blood. The gene calls are TRBV9 and TRBJ1-1; no clear D gene. This receptor was taken from a man between 18 and 35 years old in good health. For the CDR3, the DNA is TGTGCCAGCAGCGTAGAAGTCTACGAGACTGAAGCTTTCTTT. Protein sequence: CASSVEVYETEAFF.